One sample yielded the 13 T cell receptor beta chains listed below, sequenced in a study of T cell responses to AZD1222 COVID-19 vaccine. The table came from immunoSEQ multiplex PCR; TCRdb's copy has only in-frame clones and leaves some out. This sample's table has about 140,000 clones. The specimen sequenced was peripheral blood. These receptors originate from an adult in good health.

This chain joins TRBV5-5 and TRBJ1-2, with D possibly being TRBD1 (5 bases). The CDR3 length is 14 residues. Looked up from germline, CDR1 is SGHKS and CDR2 is YYEKEE (reference sequence). V was cut by 4 bases and J by 3 bases, with 13 bases left in between. In nucleotides, the CDR3 is TGTGCCAGCAGCCCCGGGGGGGATTACTATGGCTACACCTTC. Amino acids: CASSPGGDYYGYTF.

This sequence joins TRBV9 and TRBJ1-3, with D perhaps TRBD1 (5 bases). Germline V lookup: CDR1 SGDLS, CDR2 YYNGEE. This CDR3 spans 16 amino acids. V lost 3 bases and J lost 0, with 13 bases in between. This CDR3 reads CASSAGGSFSGNTIYF. The CDR3, as DNA: TGTGCCAGCAGCGCCGGGGGGAGTTTCTCTGGAAACACCATATATTTT.

The V and J genes are TRBV15 and TRBJ1-4; TRBD1 agrees at 7 bases. The CDR3 runs to 16 residues. J gave up 7 bases and V 0 bases, and 8 bases lay outside the gene matches. Germline V lookup: CDR1 LNHNV, CDR2 YYDKDF (reference sequence). CDR3 nucleotide sequence: TGTGCCACCAGCAGAGATGTTGGAACAGGGGTTGAAAAACTGTTTTTT. This codes for CATSRDVGTGVEKLFF.

The chain carries TRBV4-1 and TRBJ2-7; the D call may be TRBD1 or TRBD2 (5 bases each). The CDR3 has 18 residues. Germline assignment: CDR1 MGHRA and CDR2 YSYEKL. V lost 3 bases and J 0 bases, leaving 21 bases between the germline ends. As DNA, the CDR3 is TGCGCCAGCAGCCACGAACTCACCGGGACGGTAAGCTCCTACGAGCAGTACTTC. Its translation is CASSHELTGTVSSYEQYF.

The chain combines TRBV18 with TRBJ1-1, with 11 bases fitting TRBD1. This CDR3 contains 17 residues. Germline loops: CDR1 KGHSH, CDR2 LQKENI. After removal of 1 base from V and 5 bases from J, the junction contained 9 bases not matched to a gene. The CDR3 DNA is TGTGCCAGCTCACCACTAGGACAGGGGGCCAGTGGGACTGAAGCTTTCTTT. Translating gives CASSPLGQGASGTEAFF.

With regard to this clone: Additional DNA sequences in this sample encode the identical CDR3. The CDR3 reads CASSLGPSSGANVLTF. The CDR3 DNA reads as TGCGCCAGCAGCTTGGGTCCTAGCTCTGGGGCCAACGTCCTGACTTTC. J is TRBJ2-6 and V is TRBV5-1; no firm D call. CDR1 is SGHRS and CDR2 is YFSETQ in the germline V gene. Trimming cost V 0 bases and J 0 bases, with 7 bases left between them. The CDR3 length is 16 residues.

J is TRBJ2-2 and V is TRBV5-8; 11 bases match TRBD2. The CDR3 length is 15 residues. V lost 1 base to trimming and J lost 6 bases; unmatched junction nucleotides: 2. Germline CDR1 is SGHTS and CDR2 is YDEGEE. CDR3 residues: CASSLRLAGSGELFF. CDR3 sequence (DNA): TGTGCCAGCAGCTTGAGACTAGCGGGGTCCGGGGAGCTGTTTTTT.

This chain connects TRBV18 to TRBJ1-6; 10 positions match TRBD1. Germline-derived CDR1 and CDR2 are KGHSH and LQKENI. The CDR3 loop spans 16 amino acids. V gave up 6 bases and J gave up 7 bases; unmatched junction bases: 9. The CDR3 nucleotides read TGTGCCAGCTCCTCGGGACAGGGGAACCTCAATTCACCCCTCCACTTT. Translation: CASSSGQGNLNSPLHF.

This sequence joins TRBV9 and TRBJ1-2; TRBD1 matches at 9 bases. The germline V gene has CDR1 SGDLS and CDR2 YYNGEE. With V trimmed by 3 bases and J by 4 bases, 16 bases remained unmatched. The CDR3 loop spans 18 amino acids. The CDR3 bases are TGTGCCAGCAGCGGGTCAGGACAGGGGTGGTCGGGGGTCTATGGCTACACCTTC. Amino acid sequence: CASSGSGQGWSGVYGYTF.

The rearrangement joins TRBV7-2 to TRBJ2-7, with D perhaps matching TRBD1 (5 bases). The germline V gene encodes CDR1 SGHTA and CDR2 FQGNSA. CDR3 length: 15 amino acids. V dropped 5 bases and J dropped 2 bases, with 16 bases sitting between them. The CDR3 sequence is CASSPDRQRTYEQYF. The CDR3 bases are TGTGCCAGCAGCCCGGACCGACAGAGGACCTACGAGCAGTACTTC.

The CDR3 DNA is TGTGCCAGCAGCTCTCGACAGGGCACTCAAAATTCACCCCTCCACTTT. It codes for CASSSRQGTQNSPLHF. V gene TRBV7-2 combines with J gene TRBJ1-6; TRBD1 agrees at 7 bases. The J segment lost 7 bases and the V segment lost 4 bases, leaving 10 bases of the junction unmatched. The V gene's germline CDR1 is SGHTA and CDR2 FQGNSA. CDR3 length: 16 residues.

The rearrangement joins TRBV5-1 to TRBJ1-2, with D perhaps TRBD1 (5 bases). With 0 bases removed from V and 4 bases from J, the gap between germline ends came to 13 bases. Germline CDR1 reads SGHRS; CDR2 reads YFSETQ. The CDR3 covers 15 residues. DNA of the CDR3: TGCGCCAGCAGCTTGGGGACACGAAACCTCTATGGCTACACCTTC. It codes for CASSLGTRNLYGYTF.

The chain couples TRBV15 to TRBJ2-1; no clear D. Germline values: CDR1 LNHNV, CDR2 YYDKDF (reference sequence). The CDR3 loop spans 18 amino acids. The V gene lost 3 bases and the J gene lost 0 bases, with 18 bases spanning the gap. The CDR3 DNA reads as TGTGCCACCAGCAGCTCCCCTATGGCGGCAAGCTCCTACAATGAGCAGTTCTTC. It codes for CATSSSPMAASSYNEQFF.